This T cell receptor beta chain was captured in a study of T cell responses to AZD1222 COVID-19 vaccine. The CDR3 totals 15 residues. V was pared by 5 bases and J by 7 bases, with 15 bases between. Germline values: CDR1 MDHEN, CDR2 SYDVKM. Assay used: immunoSEQ multiplex PCR; TCRdb lists only in-frame clones, some missing. In the table there are about 100,000 clones, roughly 87% of which are singletons. The sample here was peripheral blood, taken 28 days after the second AZD1222 dose. The chain employs TRBV28 and TRBJ1-6; D might be TRBD1 (6 bases). The sequence came from an adult who received the AZD1222 COVID-19 vaccine. The CDR3 region has the DNA TGTGCCAGCAGTGGAGGGGGGATAGGGAATTCACCCCTCCACTTT. As protein: CASSGGGIGNSPLHF.